The 26 T cell receptor beta chains presented below share a single source sample, sequenced in a study of cytomegalovirus exposure and HLA in healthy donors. In the PCR, 60 Vbeta and 13 Jbeta primers were used. The assay was immunoSEQ multiplex PCR, and TCRdb's table has in-frame clones only and misses some. Of approximately 140,000 clones listed, around 79% are singletons. Sequenced sample: PBMCs. These receptors were obtained from a female donor in good health and CMV-seronegative.

The chain employs TRBV9 and TRBJ2-5, with TRBD2 matching 8 bases. Germline loops: CDR1 SGDLS, CDR2 YYNGEE. V lost 1 base and J lost 4; bases outside the gene matches: 6. This CDR3 comprises 15 residues. The CDR3 sequence: CASSVYGTSVETQYF. Written as DNA, the CDR3 is TGTGCCAGCAGCGTATATGGGACTAGTGTAGAGACCCAGTACTTC. The whole variable domain, filled in from reference TRBV9 and TRBJ2-5, reads DSGVTQTPKHLITATGQRVTLRCSPRSGDLSVYWYQQSLDQGLQFLIQYYNGEERAKGNILERFSAQQFPDLHSELNLSSLELGDSALYFCASSVYGTSVETQYFGPGTRLLVL.

This chain connects TRBV12-5 to TRBJ1-5; D is undetermined. Trimming shortened V by 6 bases and J by 1 base, and 7 bases separated the two germline ends. CDR1 is LGHNT and CDR2 is FRNRAP in the germline V gene. The CDR3 has 13 residues. The CDR3, as DNA: TGTGCTAGTGGCTGGGCCAGCAATCAGCCCCAGCATTTT. Translated: CASGWASNQPQHF.

V and J are TRBV6-1 and TRBJ1-1; TRBD1 aligns across 7 bases. Losses at the gene ends were 0 bases for V and 3 bases for J; bases not matched to a gene: 13. CDR1 and CDR2 (germline): MNHNS, SASEGT. The CDR3 consists of 18 residues. CDR3 loop: CASSEARRGLKGYTEAFF. In DNA form, the CDR3 reads TGTGCCAGCAGTGAAGCGCGAAGGGGGCTTAAAGGGTACACTGAAGCTTTCTTT.

The chain combines TRBV5-1 with TRBJ2-5, with 13 bases that match TRBD2. Losses at the gene ends were 4 bases for V and 5 bases for J; bases not matched to a gene: 5. CDR1 is SGHRS and CDR2 is YFSETQ in the germline V gene. The CDR3 sequence is 15 residues long. The CDR3 region is CASSLGTSGDETQYF. In nucleotides, the CDR3 is TGCGCCAGCAGCCTCGGGACTAGCGGGGACGAGACCCAGTACTTC.

The rearrangement uses TRBV12-5 and TRBJ2-7; D remains ambiguous. The V gene's germline CDR1 is LGHNT and CDR2 FRNRAP. V lost 6 bases, J lost 0 bases, and 6 bases lay in between. The CDR3 is made up of 12 amino acids. The CDR3 nucleotides read TGTGCTAGTGGCCCTAGCTCCTACGAGCAGTACTTC. Residues: CASGPSSYEQYF.

V gene TRBV18 combines with J gene TRBJ2-7; TRBD2 agrees at 12 bases. The V gene's germline CDR1 is KGHSH and CDR2 LQKENI. Unmatched junction bases numbered 2, after V lost 3 bases and J lost 2 bases. The CDR3 contains 15 residues. The CDR3 sequence: CASSPWTSGTYEQYF. The DNA for the CDR3 is TGTGCCAGCTCACCCTGGACTAGCGGGACCTACGAGCAGTACTTC. The full variable domain, in which reference TRBV18 and TRBJ2-7 provide the parts outside the CDR3, is NAGVMQNPRHLVRRRGQEARLRCSPMKGHSHVYWYRQLPEEGLKFMVYLQKENIIDESGMPKERFSAEFPKEGPSILRIQQVVRGDSAAYFCASSPWTSGTYEQYFGPGTRLTVT.

On this clone: At one end the junction does not follow the germline gene, possibly because of a read error. The gene calls are TRBV9 and TRBJ2-7; 7 bases match TRBD1. This CDR3 comprises 9 residues. Germline V lookup: CDR1 SGDLS, CDR2 YYNGEE. CDR3 sequence: CASRPQGNF. The CDR3 DNA reads TGTGCCAGCAGGCCACAGGGGAACTTC. The full variable domain, with the rest looked up from reference TRBV9 and TRBJ2-7, is DSGVTQTPKHLITATGQRVTLRCSPRSGDLSVYWYQQSLDQGLQFLIQYYNGEERAKGNILERFSAQQFPDLHSELNLSSLELGDSALYFCASRPQGNFGPGTRLTVT.

This clone was seen a handful of times. The chain joins TRBV11-3 to TRBJ1-1; D unclear. Trimming stripped 0 bases from V and 8 bases from J, with 10 bases between. CDR1 and CDR2 (germline): SGHNT, YENEEA. The CDR3 extends over 13 amino acids. DNA for the CDR3: TGTGCCAGCAGCTTAGATCGAACCAGGGAAGCTTTCTTT. Protein product: CASSLDRTREAFF.

This rearrangement joins TRBV11-3 to TRBJ2-5, with 14 bases fitting TRBD2. The CDR3 runs to 14 residues. CDR1 is SGHNT, CDR2 YENEEA, per germline. Losses at the gene ends were 5 bases for V and 13 bases for J; bases not matched to a gene: 9. The CDR3 sequence: CASSPGLAGAPAYF. CDR3 DNA sequence: TGTGCCAGCAGCCCGGGACTAGCGGGAGCACCCGCGTACTTC.

V and J are TRBV10-1 and TRBJ1-5; D might be TRBD1 (5 bases). Trimming cost V 8 bases and J 4 bases, with 9 bases left between them. The CDR3 contains 12 residues. Germline loops: CDR1 WNHNN, CDR2 SYGVQD (reference sequence). This CDR3 is CASVQGNQPQHF. In nucleotides, the CDR3 is TGCGCCAGCGTCCAGGGAAATCAGCCCCAGCATTTT.

The chain combines TRBV7-2 with TRBJ1-2; D not certain. From germline, CDR1 is SGHTA and CDR2 FQGNSA. This CDR3 has 14 residues. Trimming pared 5 bases from V and 3 bases from J, leaving 13 bases between. This CDR3 is CASSPEVGDYGYTF. In nucleotides, the CDR3 is TGTGCCAGCAGCCCCGAGGTAGGAGACTATGGCTACACCTTC.

The genes are TRBV4-1 and TRBJ1-1; a weak D match, TRBD1 (6 bases). The germline V and J ends were trimmed by 0 bases and 5 bases, with 13 bases remaining between them. The germline V gene encodes CDR1 MGHRA and CDR2 YSYEKL. The CDR3 has 15 amino acids. CDR3 nucleotide sequence: TGCGCCAGCAGCCAAGATACAGGGAGACGGACTGAAGCTTTCTTT. Translating gives CASSQDTGRRTEAFF.

The chain's CDR3 is CASSVGQVGYTF. CDR3 sequence (DNA): TGTGCCAGCAGCGTCGGACAGGTCGGCTACACCTTC. The chain employs TRBV11-2 and TRBJ1-2; 7 bases line up with TRBD1. The CDR3 totals 12 residues. V lost 5 bases, J lost 8 bases, and 5 bases stayed unmatched. The germline gives CDR1 SGHAT, CDR2 FQNNGV. The full variable domain, its missing parts supplied by reference TRBV11-2 and TRBJ1-2, is EAGVAQSPRYKIIEKRQSVAFWCNPISGHATLYWYQQILGQGPKLLIQFQNNGVVDDSQLPKDRFSAERLKGVDSTLKIQPAKLEDSAVYLCASSVGQVGYTFGSGTRLTVV.

This clone was seen a few times. The rearrangement joins TRBV4-1 to TRBJ1-5; 9 bases are a match to TRBD1. In germline, CDR1 is MGHRA, CDR2 YSYEKL. The CDR3 extends over 17 amino acids. V was pared by 3 bases and J by 2 bases, with 8 bases of the junction left unmatched. CDR3 residues: CASSQPRTGEGNQPQHF. In DNA, the CDR3 is TGCGCCAGCAGCCAGCCCCGGACAGGGGAGGGCAATCAGCCCCAGCATTTT.

The chain is built from TRBV29-1 and TRBJ2-2, with a weak D call TRBD2 (5 bases). The CDR3 extends over 13 amino acids. Trimming cost V 3 bases and J 4 bases, with 9 bases left between them. The germline CDR1 and CDR2 sequences are SQVTM and ANQGSEA. This CDR3 reads CSVDKAATGELFF. As DNA, the CDR3 is TGCAGCGTTGATAAAGCGGCCACCGGGGAGCTGTTTTTT.

The rearrangement links TRBV15 to TRBJ2-7, with TRBD2 as a possible D gene (5 bases). CDR3 length: 15 amino acids. Germline V CDR1 and CDR2: LNHNV, YYDKDF (reference sequence). V dropped 0 bases and J dropped 0 bases, with 9 bases sitting between them. The CDR3 region is CATSRESRASYEQYF. The CDR3 nucleotides are TGTGCCACCAGCAGAGAGTCGAGGGCCTCCTACGAGCAGTACTTC.

This sequence joins TRBV7-3 and TRBJ1-5; D gene ambiguous. CDR1 is SGHTA and CDR2 is FQGTGA in the germline V gene. Trimming shortened V by 2 bases and J by 3 bases, and 5 bases separated the two germline ends. The CDR3 covers 13 residues. The DNA of the CDR3 is TGTGCCAGCAGCTTAGGCCCCAATCAGCCCCAGCATTTT. It codes for CASSLGPNQPQHF.

The chain combines TRBV7-9 with TRBJ1-4, with a possible D match to TRBD1 (6 bases). The V end lost 2 bases, the J end lost 7 bases, and 14 bases lay between the germline ends. This CDR3 spans 15 amino acids. Germline loops: CDR1 SEHNR, CDR2 FQNEAQ (reference sequence). CDR3 protein: CASSLPQGRGEKLFF. The CDR3 DNA reads TGTGCCAGCAGCTTACCTCAGGGGAGGGGTGAAAAACTGTTTTTT.

This chain uses TRBV27 with TRBJ1-2, with TRBD1 matching over 10 bases. Trimming at V came to 4 bases and at J to 7 bases, leaving 9 bases not matched to a gene. This CDR3 has 15 residues. Germline CDR1 MNHEY, CDR2 SMNVEV (reference sequence). CDR3 loop: CASSYGLTGGSGYTF. The CDR3 DNA reads TGTGCCAGCAGTTATGGGTTGACAGGGGGCAGTGGCTACACCTTC.

The rearrangement joins TRBV7-2 to TRBJ1-4; weak D call: TRBD1 (6 bases). CDR1 is SGHTA and CDR2 is FQGNSA in the germline V gene. The CDR3 contains 12 residues. V was shortened by 5 bases and J by 7 bases, with 8 bases between the two germline ends. CDR3 sequence: CASSRDTEKLFF. In DNA form, the CDR3 reads TGTGCCAGCAGCAGGGACACTGAAAAACTGTTTTTT.

V and J are TRBV9 and TRBJ2-3; D uncertain. There are 14 residues in the CDR3. V shed 0 bases and J shed 5 bases, with 10 bases lying between them. Per germline, CDR1 SGDLS and CDR2 YYNGEE. DNA of the CDR3: TGTGCCAGCAGCGTAGTGTGGCGGAGAGATACGCAGTATTTT. As protein: CASSVVWRRDTQYF.

V and J are TRBV7-2 and TRBJ2-1; 11 nucleotides align to TRBD2. V gave up 7 bases and J gave up 5 bases; unmatched junction bases: 10. The CDR3 has 16 amino acids. The germline gives CDR1 SGHTA, CDR2 FQGNSA. The CDR3 sequence: CASTLNPGLADNEQFF. CDR3 nucleotide sequence: TGTGCCAGCACCCTTAACCCGGGACTAGCGGACAATGAGCAGTTCTTC.

The rearrangement links TRBV5-1 to TRBJ1-4; D perhaps matches TRBD1 (5 bases). The CDR3 is 16 residues long. CDR1 is SGHRS and CDR2 is YFSETQ in the germline V gene. V was shortened by 0 bases and J by 8 bases, with 17 bases between the two germline ends. Written as DNA, the CDR3 is TGCGCCAGCAGCTTGGAGTTTCGTGGGGCTGAGGAAAAACTGTTTTTT. Translated, it gives CASSLEFRGAEEKLFF.

The V call is TRBV19, the J call TRBJ1-2; 7 nucleotides line up with TRBD1. This CDR3 contains 14 residues. Germline V lookup: CDR1 LNHDA, CDR2 SQIVND (reference sequence). Losses at the gene ends were 5 bases for V and 6 bases for J; bases not matched to a gene: 9. The CDR3: CASSPSTGRNGYTF. The DNA for the CDR3 is TGTGCCAGTAGTCCTTCGACAGGGAGAAATGGCTACACCTTC.

The J gene is TRBJ2-1, the V gene TRBV27; 15 bases are shared with TRBD2. Germline values: CDR1 MNHEY, CDR2 SMNVEV (reference sequence). The CDR3 sequence is 14 residues long. Trimming at V came to 6 bases and at J to 9 bases, leaving 3 bases not matched to a gene. CDR3 sequence: CASSGLAGGGEQFF. The CDR3 DNA reads TGTGCCAGCAGCGGACTAGCGGGGGGGGGTGAGCAGTTCTTC.

This chain links TRBV28 with TRBJ1-2; D gene ambiguous. With 1 base removed from V and 2 bases from J, the gap between germline ends came to 8 bases. CDR3 length: 14 residues. The germline gives CDR1 MDHEN, CDR2 SYDVKM. The CDR3 coding sequence is TGTGCCAGCAGTTTATACAGCGGAAACTATGGCTACACCTTC. This codes for CASSLYSGNYGYTF.